This T cell receptor beta chain was identified during a study of cytomegalovirus exposure and HLA in healthy donors. Broader study findings: It was reportedly the case that the classifier diagnosed cytomegalovirus status with high specificity and sensitivity. Some TCR beta chains (roughly 160 of them) were listed as cytomegalovirus-associated.

Concerning this clone: The antigen remains undetermined.

Produced via immunoSEQ multiplex PCR; TCRdb's table is partial and in-frame only. The table lists hundreds of thousands of clones, 75% to 90% of them singletons. CDR3 length: 14 residues. V shed 4 bases, J shed 5 bases, and the junction held 2 bases outside the gene matches. Per the germline V gene, CDR1 is SGHRS and CDR2 is YFSETQ. The receptor's source is a woman in her thirties in good health and CMV-seropositive. Sequenced material: PBMCs. The chain employs TRBV5-1 and TRBJ1-4; 10 bases line up with TRBD1. DNA for the CDR3: TGCGCCAGCAGCCCGGACAGGGGGAATGAAAAACTGTTTTTT. Its translation: CASSPDRGNEKLFF.